This T cell receptor (beta chain) was recovered during a study of blood T cell repertoires in COVID-19. Assay: immunoSEQ multiplex PCR; the TCRdb copy retains only in-frame clones and omits some. The data hold hundreds of thousands of clones, with about 90% observed a single time. The receptor was derived from a man aged 35 to 55 in a cohort exposed to, infected with or recovered from COVID-19 (not recorded which). What was sequenced was PBMCs or T cells enriched from blood (not recorded which).

CDR3 sequence reads: CASSEQISNQPQHF. Here the CDR3 DNA reads TGTGCCAGTAGTGAACAGATAAGCAATCAGCCCCAGCATTTT. This chain links TRBV19 with TRBJ1-5; no definite D call. The germline V gene has CDR1 LNHDA and CDR2 SQIVND (reference sequence). The CDR3 length is 14 residues. Trimming removed 5 bases at V and 1 base at J, with 9 bases between.